This TCR beta chain was retrieved from a study of spatial heterogeneity in lung cancer. The study's findings and limits: Ubiquitous expanded tumor TCRs were seen in blood more at resection than at follow-up.

As for time point: blood at routine non-recurrence follow-up after resection. Unsorted whole RNA from tumor, nontumor lung or frozen PBMC underwent sequencing. The V segment lost 4 bases and the J segment 4 bases; nucleotides outside the gene matches: 9. The germline CDR1 and CDR2 sequences are SGHRS and YFSETQ. The CDR3 length is 15 residues. This clonotype has a count of ten or more. The antigen remains unidentified. The library protocol tagged each TCR cDNA with a unique molecular identifier. MiXCR, run by TCRdb on the 5' RACE reads, gives a single entry per CDR3 protein. Found here are about 47,000 distinct CDR3 sequences, about 11% of them singletons; the top ten hold roughly 32%.

Sample: PBMCs, taken at follow-up. The receptor was isolated from a male donor with early-stage non-small cell lung cancer. This chain uses TRBV5-1 with TRBJ1-1, with 8 bases identical to TRBD1. CDR3 DNA: TGCGCCAGCAGCCCGGATTCGGGACAGGCCACTGAAGCTTTCTTT. Amino acids: CASSPDSGQATEAFF.